A selection of T cell receptor beta chains follows, all from one sample in a study of T cells in Graves' hyperthyroidism and ophthalmopathy. TCRdb reprocessed the multiplex PCR reads via MiXCR and lists one record per CDR3 protein. Of roughly 520,000 distinct CDR3 sequences in the sample, approximately 25% were seen once. Sequencing was performed on blood. The receptors originated from a woman in her twenties or thirties with Graves' ophthalmopathy. Each CDR3 is given without its conserved first and last residue.

V gene,J gene,CDR3 protein
TRBV18,TRBJ2-7,ASSPIPSYEQY
TRBV2,TRBJ1-1,ASTRTGTEAF
TRBV11-2,TRBJ1-2,ASSSQVVLADGYT
TRBV5-1,TRBJ1-2,ASSLEGDNYGYT
TRBV7-9,TRBJ1-2,ASSSHS
TRBV12-3/TRBV12-4,TRBJ1-1,ASSLVEEAF
TRBV7-8,TRBJ1-1,ASSFGTVNTEAF
TRBV2,TRBJ2-2,ASSEEKGAWTGELF
TRBV19,TRBJ1-1,ASSIHRGMNTEAF
TRBV20-1,TRBJ1-2,SARAGQANYGYT
TRBV29-1,TRBJ1-1,SVEDPGQGNTEAF
TRBV28,TRBJ2-7,ASKQQGGPYEQY
TRBV6-1,TRBJ1-5,ASSEASNQPQH
TRBV2,TRBJ2-5,ASRTAGGWETQY
TRBV25-1,TRBJ2-7,ASSAPLIGGHDQY
TRBV6-5,TRBJ1-2,ASSYGRAYGYT
TRBV3-1,TRBJ1-1,ASSHRELNTEAF
TRBV6-1,TRBJ1-1,ASSAPRALSMNTEAF
TRBV27,TRBJ1-5,ASSITAYSNQPQH
TRBV28,TRBJ1-5,ASSPLEISNQPQH
TRBV4-1,TRBJ2-7,ASSHGGQGREQY
TRBV6-1,TRBJ1-2,ASSESGDLGDGYT
TRBV20-1,TRBJ2-7,SARGGRQEY
TRBV12-3/TRBV12-4,TRBJ1-1,ATTGDANTEAF
TRBV4-1,TRBJ2-7,ASSPGRRQQQY
TRBV30,TRBJ1-2,AWSVGQGPGYT
TRBV6-5,TRBJ1-6,ASSYSDRGDSPLH
TRBV29-1,TRBJ1-2,SVGPGQGGGYT
TRBV2,TRBJ2-2,ASSVGGGSAGELF
TRBV11-2,TRBJ2-7,ASSPDDGRYFYEQY
TRBV5-1,TRBJ1-5,ASSLEADQPQH
TRBV11-2,TRBJ2-7,ASSQIRSPGSYEQY
TRBV15,TRBJ2-7,ATSRELSGGYLVYEQY
TRBV12-3/TRBV12-4,TRBJ1-1,ASSLVGGAKNTEAF
TRBV6-1,TRBJ1-2,ASSDYKVVDYGYT
TRBV12-3/TRBV12-4,TRBJ2-2,ASSLLRLAGSGELF
TRBV27,TRBJ2-7,ASSLAAYYEQY
TRBV29-1,TRBJ1-2,SGGEGLHGYT
TRBV6-5,TRBJ1-2,ASLFGDRGGYT
TRBV12-5,TRBJ1-5,ASALDRGHSTGPQH
TRBV7-2,TRBJ2-5,ASSPRGGEGETQY
TRBV6-1,TRBJ1-2,ASTPGRGAGGYT
TRBV6-1,TRBJ1-5,ASSVERLVLSNQPQH
TRBV2,TRBJ2-7,ASGRQGRNEQY
TRBV19,TRBJ1-6,ASKDPGQGGKINSPLH
TRBV9,TRBJ1-2,ASSGQGGANYGYT
TRBV5-1,TRBJ2-6,ASSLVGGFLLSGANVLT
TRBV6-1,TRBJ2-7,ASSARDRRNEQY